The subject of this entry is one T cell receptor (beta chain). Sequenced by immunoSEQ multiplex PCR; TCRdb stores in-frame clones only, minus some. The data show under 300,000 clones, 75% to 95% seen once. The entry originates in a study of blood T cell repertoires in COVID-19. This CDR3 spans 17 amino acids. Germline lookup yields CDR1 SGHVS and CDR2 FQNEAQ. V shed 5 bases and J shed 0 bases, with 14 bases lying between them. Researchers sorted participants into cohorts using their self-reported clinical history. Recovery meant two consecutive negative NP/OP PCR tests, professional clearance, or resolved symptoms.

What was sequenced was PBMCs or T cells enriched from blood (not recorded which). The V call is TRBV7-8, the J call TRBJ1-6; D gene ambiguous. The clonotype originates from a woman aged 18-29 years who had recovered from COVID-19. CDR3 DNA: TGTGCCAGCAGCCCATCGGGTTACTACTCCTATAATTCACCCCTCCACTTT. Residues: CASSPSGYYSYNSPLHF.